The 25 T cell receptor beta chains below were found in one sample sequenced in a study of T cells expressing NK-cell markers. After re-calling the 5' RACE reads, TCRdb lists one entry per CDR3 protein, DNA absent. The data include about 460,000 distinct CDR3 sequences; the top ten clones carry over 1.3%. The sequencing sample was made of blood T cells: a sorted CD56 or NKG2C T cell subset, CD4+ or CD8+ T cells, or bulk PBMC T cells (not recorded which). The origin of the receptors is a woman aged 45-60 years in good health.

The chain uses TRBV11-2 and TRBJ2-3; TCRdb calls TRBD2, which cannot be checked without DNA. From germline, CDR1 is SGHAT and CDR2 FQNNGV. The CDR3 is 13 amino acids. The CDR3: CASSSGVLVAQYF.

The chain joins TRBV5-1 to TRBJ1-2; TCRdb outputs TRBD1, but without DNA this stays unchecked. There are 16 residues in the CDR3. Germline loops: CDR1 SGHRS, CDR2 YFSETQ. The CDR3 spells CASSPDDRLLNYGYTF.

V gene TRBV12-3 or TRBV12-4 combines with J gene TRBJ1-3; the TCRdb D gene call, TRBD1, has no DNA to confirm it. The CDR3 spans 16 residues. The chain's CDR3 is CASTTWGISDGNTIYF.

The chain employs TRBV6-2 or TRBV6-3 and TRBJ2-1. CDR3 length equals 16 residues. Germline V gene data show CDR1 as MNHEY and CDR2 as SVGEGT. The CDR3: CASSYSLGALYNEQFF.

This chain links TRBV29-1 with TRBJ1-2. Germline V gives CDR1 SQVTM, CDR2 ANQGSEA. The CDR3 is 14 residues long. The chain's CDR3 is CSVEALRGKDGYTF.

The CDR3 spells CASSPTGGYYNEQFF. The chain combines TRBV6-5 with TRBJ2-1. The CDR3 runs 15 residues. Germline assignment: CDR1 MNHEY and CDR2 SVGAGI.

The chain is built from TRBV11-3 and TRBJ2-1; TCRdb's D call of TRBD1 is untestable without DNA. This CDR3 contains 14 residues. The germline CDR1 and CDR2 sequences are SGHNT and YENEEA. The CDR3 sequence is CASSGDRAYNEQFF.

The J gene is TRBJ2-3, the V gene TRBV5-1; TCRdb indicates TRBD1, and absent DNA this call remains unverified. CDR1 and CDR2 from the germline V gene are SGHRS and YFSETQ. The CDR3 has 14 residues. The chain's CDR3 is CATAEGGGADTQYF.

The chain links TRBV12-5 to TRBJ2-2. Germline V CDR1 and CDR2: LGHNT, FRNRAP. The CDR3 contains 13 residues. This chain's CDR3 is CASGLGHTGELFF. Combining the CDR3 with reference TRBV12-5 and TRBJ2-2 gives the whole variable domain DARVTQTPRHKVTEMGQEVTMRCQPILGHNTVFWYRQTMMQGLELLAYFRNRAPLDDSGMPKDRFSAEMPDATLATLKIQPSEPRDSAVYFCASGLGHTGELFFGEGSRLTVL.

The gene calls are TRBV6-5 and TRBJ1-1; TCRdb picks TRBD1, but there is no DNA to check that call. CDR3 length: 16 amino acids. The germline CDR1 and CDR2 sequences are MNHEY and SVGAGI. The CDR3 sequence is CASSYDGGARNTEAFF.

CDR3 in amino acids: CASIGLAGGKNEQFF. J is TRBJ2-1 and V is TRBV28; TCRdb picks TRBD2, but there is no DNA to check that call. Germline assignment: CDR1 MDHEN and CDR2 SYDVKM. The CDR3 length is 15 residues.

The CDR3: CASETRRYNEQFF. The chain uses TRBV12-3 or TRBV12-4 and TRBJ2-1. CDR3 size: 13 residues.

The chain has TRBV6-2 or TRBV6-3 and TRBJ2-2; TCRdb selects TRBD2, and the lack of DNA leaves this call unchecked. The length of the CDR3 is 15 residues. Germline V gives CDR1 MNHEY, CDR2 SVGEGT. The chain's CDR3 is CASTTGTRNTGELFF.

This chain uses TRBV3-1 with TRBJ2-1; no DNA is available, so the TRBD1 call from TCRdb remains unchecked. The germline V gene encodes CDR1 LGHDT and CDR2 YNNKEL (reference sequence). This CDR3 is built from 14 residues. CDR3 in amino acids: CASSLNRLGSEQFF.

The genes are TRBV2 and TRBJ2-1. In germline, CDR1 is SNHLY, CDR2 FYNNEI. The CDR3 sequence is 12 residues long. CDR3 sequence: CASSLSEVEQFF.

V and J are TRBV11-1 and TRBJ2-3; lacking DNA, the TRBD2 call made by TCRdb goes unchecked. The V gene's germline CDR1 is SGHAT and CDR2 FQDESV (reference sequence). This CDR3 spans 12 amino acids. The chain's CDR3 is CASSQSLNTQYF.

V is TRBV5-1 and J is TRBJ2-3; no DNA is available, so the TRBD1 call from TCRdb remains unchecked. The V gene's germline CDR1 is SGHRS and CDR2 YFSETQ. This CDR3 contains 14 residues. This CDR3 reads CASSPGWNTDTQYF.

CDR3 protein: CSASGSRVGETQYF. The rearrangement uses TRBV20-1 and TRBJ2-5; TCRdb picks TRBD1, but there is no DNA to check that call. Germline V gene lookup returns CDR1 DFQATT and CDR2 SNEGSKA (reference sequence). The CDR3 is made up of 14 amino acids.

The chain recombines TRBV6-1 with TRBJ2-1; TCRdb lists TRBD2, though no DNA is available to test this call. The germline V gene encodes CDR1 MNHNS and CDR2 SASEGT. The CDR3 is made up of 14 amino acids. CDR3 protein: CASSPRAGRDEQFF.

CDR3 amino acids: CASSFRAGTGVNSPLHF. V is TRBV12-3 or TRBV12-4 and J is TRBJ1-6; as DNA is missing, the TRBD1 call by TCRdb cannot be tested. CDR3 length equals 17 residues.

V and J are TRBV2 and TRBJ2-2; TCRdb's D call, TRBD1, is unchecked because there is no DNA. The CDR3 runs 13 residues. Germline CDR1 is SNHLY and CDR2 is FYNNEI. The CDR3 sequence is CASSESGDGELFF.

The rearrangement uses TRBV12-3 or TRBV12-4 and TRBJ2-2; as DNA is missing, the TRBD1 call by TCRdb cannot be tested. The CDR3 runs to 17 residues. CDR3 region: CASSLAVGGQNTGELFF.

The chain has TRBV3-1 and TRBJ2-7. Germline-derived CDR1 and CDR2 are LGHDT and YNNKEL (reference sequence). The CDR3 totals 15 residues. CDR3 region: CASSQARQAADEQYF.

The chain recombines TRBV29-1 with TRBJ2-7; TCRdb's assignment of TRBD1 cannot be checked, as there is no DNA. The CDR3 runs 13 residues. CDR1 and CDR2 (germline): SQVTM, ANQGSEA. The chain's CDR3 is CSVVGTKTYEQYF.

CDR3 sequence reads: CASWTSGYEQYF. The V and J genes are TRBV6-5 and TRBJ2-7; TCRdb's assignment of TRBD2 cannot be checked, as there is no DNA. This CDR3 contains 12 residues. The V gene's germline CDR1 is MNHEY and CDR2 SVGAGI.